This entry features one T cell receptor beta chain sequence. The method was immunoSEQ multiplex PCR; TCRdb's version includes in-frame clones alone and lacks a portion of them. The table includes about 90,000 clones, less than 90% detected once. The data belong to a study of blood T cell repertoires in COVID-19. CDR1 is SGHTA, CDR2 FQGTGA, per germline. Trimming at V came to 1 base and at J to 5 bases, leaving 4 bases not matched to a gene. The CDR3 loop spans 16 amino acids. The TCR was taken from a man aged 80 or over with acute or convalescent COVID-19. Sequences were obtained from peripheral blood. The chain uses TRBV7-3 and TRBJ2-1, with 11 bases aligning to TRBD2. The CDR3 DNA is TGTGCCAGCAGCTTAAGGGGACTAGCGGCTGACAATGAGCAGTTCTTC. Protein sequence: CASSLRGLAADNEQFF.